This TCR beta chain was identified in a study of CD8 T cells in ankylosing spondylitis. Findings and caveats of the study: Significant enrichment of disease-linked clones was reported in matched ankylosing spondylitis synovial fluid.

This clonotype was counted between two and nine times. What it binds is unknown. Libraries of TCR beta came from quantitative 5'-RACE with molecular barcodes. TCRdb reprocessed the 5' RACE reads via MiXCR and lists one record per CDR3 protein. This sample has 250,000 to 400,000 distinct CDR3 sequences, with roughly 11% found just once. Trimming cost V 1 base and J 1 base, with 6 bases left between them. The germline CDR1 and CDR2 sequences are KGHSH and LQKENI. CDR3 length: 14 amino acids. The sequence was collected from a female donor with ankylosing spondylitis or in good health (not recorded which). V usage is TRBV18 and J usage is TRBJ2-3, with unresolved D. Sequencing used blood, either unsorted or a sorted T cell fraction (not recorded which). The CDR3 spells CASSPLPGTDTQYF. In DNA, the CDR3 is TGTGCCAGCTCACCACTCCCAGGCACAGATACGCAGTATTTT.